This T cell receptor (beta chain) stems from a study of cytomegalovirus exposure and HLA in healthy donors. Findings and caveats of the study: TRBV6-2, TRBV6-3 and other indistinguishable V segments were excluded.

Primers included in the PCR were 60 Vbeta and 13 Jbeta primers. Clones were sequenced by immunoSEQ multiplex PCR, and TCRdb holds only the in-frame ones, with some missing. The top ten hold over 2% of the sample, which has roughly 140,000 clones, about 85% seen once. The germline V and J ends were trimmed by 2 bases and 2 bases, with 7 bases remaining between them. The CDR3 extends over 13 amino acids. Germline lookup yields CDR1 SNHLY and CDR2 FYNNEI. Note on this clone: Its antigen is still unknown.

The sequencing sample was made of PBMCs. The chain carries TRBV2 and TRBJ2-7; D not certain. This TCR was sampled from a boy between 2 and 10 years old in good health and CMV-seronegative. In DNA form, the CDR3 reads TGTGCCAGCAGTGAAACACATGCCTACGAGCAGTACTTC. This codes for CASSETHAYEQYF.